This T cell receptor (beta chain) stems from a study of CD8 T cells in ankylosing spondylitis. Study-wide points: In reactive arthritis synovial fluid and blood, some motif variants had been reported before. There was a TCR beta motif, made of several highly homologous variants, that appeared characteristic of ankylosing spondylitis blood. Reportedly, matched ankylosing spondylitis synovial fluid was significantly enriched for disease-linked clones. Relatively scarce in peripheral blood, disease-linked clones were CD8+.

The CDR3 has 17 amino acids. Germline loops: CDR1 LNHNV, CDR2 YYDKDF (reference sequence). V gave up 1 base and J gave up 8 bases, with 21 bases separating them. Quantitative 5'-RACE was performed with molecular barcodes, and it yielded the TCR beta libraries. Using its own MiXCR run on the 5' RACE reads, TCRdb lists one record per CDR3 protein. The data contain 330,000 or so distinct CDR3 sequences, roughly 8% of them seen just once; the ten biggest clones take up 13% to 15%. Notes on this clonotype: Its antigen remains unknown.

Sequencing input: blood, either unsorted or a sorted T cell fraction (not recorded which). The chain joins TRBV15 to TRBJ2-1; D gene unclear. The receptor was isolated from a male donor with ankylosing spondylitis. The CDR3 region is CATSRGATLSVVDEQFF. CDR3 DNA: TGTGCCACCAGCAGAGGAGCCACCCTTAGTGTTGTCGATGAGCAGTTCTTC.